The source of this T cell receptor beta chain is a study of cytomegalovirus exposure and HLA in healthy donors. The CDR3 consists of 14 residues. The V gene's germline CDR1 is LNHDA and CDR2 SQIVND (reference sequence). The V gene lost 2 bases and the J gene lost 0 bases, with 8 bases spanning the gap. It was with 60 Vbeta and 13 Jbeta primers that the PCR ran. Sequencing used immunoSEQ multiplex PCR; TCRdb keeps in-frame clones, though not all of them. This sample yields fewer than 200,000 clones, of which around 80% are seen a single time; roughly 5% belongs to the top ten. This chain links TRBV19 with TRBJ2-7; D may be TRBD1 (6 bases). The material sequenced was PBMCs. This receptor was taken from a man aged 35-49 years in good health and CMV-seronegative. The CDR3 protein is CASSITGPSYEQYF. CDR3 in DNA: TGTGCCAGTAGTATAACAGGGCCCTCCTACGAGCAGTACTTC.